The present TCR beta chain was sequenced within a study of Graves' ophthalmopathy and Graves' hyperthyroidism. Study results and caveats: At around 70% sensitivity and approximately 72% specificity, the model predicted progression of the ophthalmopathy.

This clonotype came up many times. Its target is not known. CDR1 is SGHTA, CDR2 FQGNSA, per germline. This CDR3 region has 16 residues. Trimming cost V 3 bases and J 4 bases; bases outside gene matches: 7. As the template, RNA transcripts were used to amplify TCR beta CDR3 regions. Second-round multiplex PCR came after a first-round RT-PCR that employed HTBI primers. TCRdb reanalysed the multiplex PCR reads using MiXCR and keeps one entry per CDR3 protein. Counted here are 300,000 to 400,000 distinct CDR3 sequences, about 18% occurring once; the ten biggest clones make up roughly 2.3%. The starting material, about 9.9 ml of fresh peripheral blood, provided the PBMCs.

This TCR was recovered from an adult woman with stable Graves' hyperthyroidism. Sequencing was done on a sample of peripheral blood. The chain carries TRBV7-2 and TRBJ2-2; 8 bases map to TRBD1. Here the CDR3 DNA reads TGTGCCAGCAGCTTCCTTGACAGGGGCGGCACCGGGGAGCTGTTTTTT. Translated, it gives CASSFLDRGGTGELFF.